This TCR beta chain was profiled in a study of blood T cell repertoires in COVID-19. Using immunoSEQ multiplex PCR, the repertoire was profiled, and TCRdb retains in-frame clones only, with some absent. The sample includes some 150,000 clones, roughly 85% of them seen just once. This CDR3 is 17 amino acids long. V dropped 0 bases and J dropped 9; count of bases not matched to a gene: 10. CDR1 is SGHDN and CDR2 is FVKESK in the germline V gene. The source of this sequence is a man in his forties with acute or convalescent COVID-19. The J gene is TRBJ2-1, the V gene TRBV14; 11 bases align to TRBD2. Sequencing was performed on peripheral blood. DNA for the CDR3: TGTGCCAGCAGCCAAGATCTGGCTAGCGGGGGGTCCGGTGAGCAGTTCTTC. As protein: CASSQDLASGGSGEQFF.